Presented here are 14 T cell receptor beta chains from one specimen sequenced in a study of blood T cell repertoires in COVID-19. The data were produced by immunoSEQ multiplex PCR, yet TCRdb's version contains in-frame clones alone and is incomplete. This sample has some 150,000 clones, with about 82% found just once. Sequenced sample: peripheral blood. The source of these receptors is a woman older than 75 with active or convalescent COVID-19.

CDR3 in amino acids: CASSPAGSPKNTIYF. The CDR3 region has the DNA TGTGCCAGCAGCCCAGCGGGGAGTCCAAAGAACACCATATATTTT. The V call is TRBV28, the J call TRBJ1-3; D unclear. V was cut by 6 bases and J by 7 bases, with 19 bases left in between. In germline, CDR1 is MDHEN, CDR2 SYDVKM. CDR3 length: 15 residues.

This rearrangement joins TRBV6-5 to TRBJ1-1, with 8 bases lining up with TRBD1. This CDR3 region has 14 residues. Germline CDR1 MNHEY, CDR2 SVGAGI. With 2 bases clipped from V and 5 bases from J, the junction kept 4 bases outside the gene matches. The CDR3 sequence: CASSYGQGRTEAFF. The CDR3 DNA is TGTGCCAGCAGTTACGGACAGGGCCGAACTGAAGCTTTCTTT.

The chain couples TRBV2 to TRBJ1-2; D is ambiguous. Per germline, CDR1 SNHLY and CDR2 FYNNEI. The V and J ends lost 2 bases and 4 bases respectively, with 8 bases between them. The CDR3 extends over 13 amino acids. CDR3 sequence (DNA): TGTGCCAGCAGTGAACACATCCTCTATGGCTACACCTTC. Amino acid sequence: CASSEHILYGYTF.

This clone was seen only a few times. The chain is built from TRBV28 and TRBJ1-2; D is possibly TRBD1 (5 bases). Germline lookup yields CDR1 MDHEN and CDR2 SYDVKM. Trimming left V 5 bases short and J 8 bases short, with 15 bases between. CDR3 length equals 13 residues. The CDR3 DNA sequence: TGTGCCAGCAGTACCCAGGGTCTAGGAGGCTACACCTTC. Translated, it gives CASSTQGLGGYTF.

The rearrangement uses TRBV6-2 or TRBV6-3 and TRBJ2-1; tentative D call: TRBD1 (6 bases). The CDR3 consists of 15 residues. Germline assignment: CDR1 MNHEY and CDR2 SVGEGT. V gave up 6 bases and J gave up 0 bases, with 12 bases separating them. CDR3 region: CASSQQGRSYNEQFF. The CDR3 DNA reads TGTGCCAGCAGCCAACAGGGTCGCTCCTACAATGAGCAGTTCTTC.

The chain joins TRBV28 to TRBJ2-3; TRBD2 matches at 16 bases. The J segment lost 3 bases and the V segment lost 3 bases, leaving 9 bases of the junction unmatched. This CDR3 contains 19 residues. Per germline, CDR1 MDHEN and CDR2 SYDVKM. The CDR3 loop is CASSFRFGTSGGATDTQYF. In DNA, the CDR3 is TGTGCCAGCAGTTTTCGCTTTGGGACTAGCGGGGGGGCGACAGATACGCAGTATTTT.

The CDR3 nucleotides read TGTGCGTCGGGGGGGTTGAACCCTGGAAACACCATATATTTT. It codes for CASGGLNPGNTIYF. This rearrangement joins TRBV28 to TRBJ1-3, with D possibly TRBD1 on 5 matching bases. The CDR3 length is 14 residues. The germline CDR1 and CDR2 sequences are MDHEN and SYDVKM.

This chain joins TRBV11-2 and TRBJ2-5; no definite D call. Trimming left V 5 bases short and J 7 bases short, with 11 bases between. The CDR3 sequence is 12 residues long. CDR1 and CDR2 (germline): SGHAT, FQNNGV. The CDR3 here is CASSTNAGTQYF. In DNA form, the CDR3 reads TGTGCCAGCAGCACTAACGCTGGGACCCAGTACTTC.

V is TRBV27 and J is TRBJ2-1; 10 bases align to TRBD1. CDR1 MNHEY and CDR2 SMNVEV come from the germline V gene (reference sequence). V shed 5 bases, J shed 6 bases, and the junction held 10 bases outside the gene matches. The CDR3 runs 16 residues. The DNA of the CDR3 is TGTGCCAGCAGTCTTCGCCGGGGGACAGGGGTCAATGAGCAGTTCTTC. It yields the protein CASSLRRGTGVNEQFF.

Of note for this clone: One base away lies a much larger clone, so this may be a sequencing read error. Other DNA sequences in the same sample also yield this CDR3. The chain couples TRBV7-9 to TRBJ2-5, with no clear D. The germline CDR1 and CDR2 sequences are SEHNR and FQNEAQ (reference sequence). The CDR3 totals 11 residues. V was clipped by 5 bases and J by 2 bases, with 3 bases between them. CDR3 DNA: TGTGCCAGCAGCCTGCAAGAGACCCAGTACTTC. This sequence encodes CASSLQETQYF.

The chain uses TRBV10-2 and TRBJ1-1, with 8 positions matching TRBD1. There are 14 residues in the CDR3. In germline, CDR1 is WSHSY, CDR2 SAAADI. V shed 4 bases and J 0 bases; nucleotides not matched to a gene: 1. The chain's CDR3 is CASSATGVNTEAFF. The CDR3 DNA reads TGCGCCAGCAGTGCGACAGGGGTGAACACTGAAGCTTTCTTT.

This clone was seen once. This chain uses TRBV6-5 with TRBJ2-5; D might be TRBD2 (6 bases). V was cut by 10 bases and J by 2 bases, with 14 bases left in between. Germline V CDR1 and CDR2: MNHEY, SVGAGI. The CDR3 runs 13 residues. CDR3 nucleotides: TGTGCCATCGGTGGACTATCTCAAGAGACCCAGTACTTC. Translating it yields CAIGGLSQETQYF.

This clone was seen only once. The V gene is TRBV5-1, the J gene TRBJ1-2; 9 bases are shared with TRBD1. Trimming removed 0 bases from V and 7 bases from J; junction bases left unmatched: 4. CDR1 SGHRS and CDR2 YFSETQ come from the germline V gene. The CDR3 length is 14 residues. The CDR3 sequence: CASSLGGTGLGYTF. DNA for the CDR3: TGCGCCAGCAGCTTGGGAGGGACAGGGCTTGGCTACACCTTC.

This chain joins TRBV7-2 and TRBJ2-7; no reliable D call. CDR3 size: 13 residues. V was clipped by 5 bases and J by 7 bases, with 15 bases between them. Germline lookup yields CDR1 SGHTA and CDR2 FQGNSA. The CDR3: CASSPRVTWEQYF. The DNA for the CDR3 is TGTGCCAGCAGCCCCCGGGTTACGTGGGAGCAGTACTTC.